The clone carrying this T cell receptor beta chain was picked up many times. This sample was taken from a study of T cells in Graves' hyperthyroidism and ophthalmopathy. Across the study: Once the initial diagnosis was made, peripheral blood was obtained before any treatment.

Per germline, CDR1 MDHEN and CDR2 SYDVKM. Trimming cost V 5 bases and J 0 bases; bases outside gene matches: 10. The CDR3 has 19 residues. Amplified regions were TCR beta CDR3 sequences from RNA transcripts. With the HTBI primer set, the TCR CDR3 went through a first round of RT-PCR. TCRdb called the multiplex PCR reads again in MiXCR, with one record for every CDR3 protein. Altogether approximately 590,000 distinct CDR3 sequences are present, 15% to 19% being singletons, with the ten largest covering under 7.5%. Sequenced material: blood. The TCR comes from a young woman with Graves' hyperthyroidism. The V and J genes are TRBV28 and TRBJ2-6, with 10 bases lining up with TRBD2. CDR3 sequence (DNA): TGTGCCAGCAGTGAAAACCTAGCGGGAGAACTCTCTGGGGCCAACGTCCTGACTTTC. It encodes CASSENLAGELSGANVLTF.